The 21 T cell receptor beta chains below all came from one sample that was sequenced in a study of T cell responses to AZD1222 COVID-19 vaccine. Produced via immunoSEQ multiplex PCR; TCRdb's table is partial and in-frame only. The table shows roughly 96,000 clones, with about nine tenths occurring only once. Here the sequenced sample was peripheral blood, taken on day 0 of AZD1222 vaccination. The receptor set was obtained from an adult in good health.

The sample holds one count of this clone. The chain's CDR3 is CASHRGPSESGEQYF. For the CDR3, the DNA is TGCGCCAGCCACCGAGGACCTAGCGAGTCTGGCGAGCAGTACTTC. The chain couples TRBV5-1 to TRBJ2-7; tentatively, D is TRBD2 (6 bases). There are 15 residues in the CDR3. Trimming removed 7 bases at V and 6 bases at J, with 23 bases between. Germline V gene sequence: CDR1 SGHRS, CDR2 YFSETQ.

The V call is TRBV6-5, the J call TRBJ2-1; TRBD1 is a possible D gene (5 bases). This CDR3 is 15 amino acids long. Trimming left V 4 bases short and J 7 bases short, with 17 bases between. Germline CDR1 is MNHEY and CDR2 is SVGAGI. Written as DNA, the CDR3 is TGTGCCAGCAGTTCCTCCGGACACCTTCGAAATGAGCAGTTCTTC. This sequence encodes CASSSSGHLRNEQFF.

This clone was recorded only once. V is TRBV27 and J is TRBJ2-2, with D possibly being TRBD1 (5 bases). Looked up from germline, CDR1 is MNHEY and CDR2 is SMNVEV (reference sequence). V was clipped by 5 bases and J by 2 bases, with 12 bases between them. The CDR3 totals 15 residues. The CDR3 loop is CASSPLDINTGELFF. The CDR3 DNA is TGTGCCAGCAGTCCCTTGGACATAAACACCGGGGAGCTGTTTTTT.

J is TRBJ2-6 and V is TRBV5-4, with D possibly being TRBD1 (6 bases). Germline assignment: CDR1 SGHNT and CDR2 YYREEE (reference sequence). This CDR3 contains 14 residues. V shed 7 bases and J shed 3 bases, with 11 bases lying between them. CDR3 DNA: TGTGCCAGCGCGAAGGGGGATGGGGCCAACGTCCTGACTTTC. The encoded protein is CASAKGDGANVLTF.

The chain couples TRBV4-2 to TRBJ2-7; TRBD2 aligns across 10 bases. With V trimmed by 1 base and J by 4 bases, 10 bases remained unmatched. The CDR3 is 17 amino acids. Germline lookup yields CDR1 LGHNA and CDR2 YNFKEQ. The CDR3, as DNA: TGTGCCAGCAGCCAAGCGCCGGCTAGCGGGAGTCAGTACGAGCAGTACTTC. Protein product: CASSQAPASGSQYEQYF.

The chain recombines TRBV19 with TRBJ2-5; 9 bases are shared with TRBD1. The CDR3 extends over 16 amino acids. Germline trimming cut 3 bases from V and 4 bases from J; bases unmatched to any gene: 9. Germline V CDR1 and CDR2: LNHDA, SQIVND (reference sequence). CDR3 amino acids: CASSIVLGQGGETQYF. In DNA form, the CDR3 reads TGTGCCAGTAGTATTGTCCTGGGACAGGGTGGAGAGACCCAGTACTTC.

V usage is TRBV10-3 and J usage is TRBJ2-5, with D possibly being TRBD1 (6 bases). The CDR3 runs to 13 residues. V lost 10 bases and J lost 4, with 16 bases in between. Germline V gene data show CDR1 as ENHRY and CDR2 as SYGVKD. The CDR3 DNA reads as TGTGCCACCAGGGGACGGGATGGAGAGACCCAGTACTTC. Amino acid sequence: CATRGRDGETQYF.

The sample holds a few counts of this clone. The V gene is TRBV19, the J gene TRBJ2-1, with 9 positions matching TRBD2. CDR1 LNHDA and CDR2 SQIVND come from the germline V gene (reference sequence). V was pared by 9 bases and J by 7 bases, with 7 bases of the junction left unmatched. The length of the CDR3 is 13 residues. Written as DNA, the CDR3 is TGTGCCAGCTTAGCGGGAGAGGGAAATGAGCAGTTCTTC. As protein: CASLAGEGNEQFF.

This chain connects TRBV27 to TRBJ2-7; TRBD2 aligns across 7 bases. The germline V gene encodes CDR1 MNHEY and CDR2 SMNVEV (reference sequence). This CDR3 comprises 18 residues. J gave up 1 base and V 5 bases, and 17 bases lay outside the gene matches. This CDR3 is CASSPSPRKRDWSYEQYF. Here the CDR3 DNA reads TGTGCCAGCAGTCCCTCCCCCCGGAAGCGGGACTGGTCCTACGAGCAGTACTTC.

The genes are TRBV6-2 or TRBV6-3 and TRBJ2-2, with 9 bases lining up with TRBD2. Germline lookup yields CDR1 MNHEY and CDR2 SVGEGT. V lost 4 bases and J lost 6; bases outside the gene matches: 12. The CDR3 consists of 17 residues. The CDR3 region is CASSFSRLAGDPGELFF. CDR3 coding DNA: TGTGCCAGCAGTTTCTCTCGTTTAGCGGGAGACCCCGGGGAGCTGTTTTTT.

J is TRBJ2-1 and V is TRBV19; TRBD1 aligns across 7 bases. The germline gives CDR1 LNHDA, CDR2 SQIVND (reference sequence). The CDR3 is 13 amino acids. Germline trimming cut 6 bases from V and 5 bases from J; bases unmatched to any gene: 4. The CDR3 is CASRGTVHNEQFF. The CDR3 DNA reads as TGTGCCAGTAGAGGGACAGTCCACAATGAGCAGTTCTTC.

This chain uses TRBV24-1 with TRBJ2-5; D is perhaps TRBD1 or TRBD2 (5 bases each). This CDR3 spans 13 amino acids. Germline loops: CDR1 KGHDR, CDR2 SFDVKD. Deletions cut 4 bases from V and 5 bases from J, with 10 bases between. The CDR3 region has the DNA TGTGCCACCAGTGACGGGGACGGGGAGACCCAGTACTTC. Translation gives CATSDGDGETQYF.

The V gene is TRBV24-1, the J gene TRBJ2-7; D is uncertain. This CDR3 spans 13 amino acids. Germline V gives CDR1 KGHDR, CDR2 SFDVKD. Trimming shortened V by 0 bases and J by 6 bases, and 8 bases separated the two germline ends. The CDR3 loop reads CATSDLYRREQYF. The CDR3 coding sequence is TGTGCCACCAGTGATTTGTACCGACGCGAGCAGTACTTC.

A single count supports this clone. The chain employs TRBV6-5 and TRBJ1-2; 8 bases are a match to TRBD1. CDR3 length equals 13 residues. Germline values: CDR1 MNHEY, CDR2 SVGAGI. The trim removed 7 bases at V and 3 bases at J, leaving 4 bases unmatched. CDR3 residues: CASISGQDYGYTF. Written as DNA, the CDR3 is TGTGCCAGCATATCGGGACAGGACTATGGCTACACCTTC.

The V and J genes are TRBV4-2 and TRBJ2-1; D may correspond to TRBD1 or TRBD2 (5 bases each). Germline V gene lookup returns CDR1 LGHNA and CDR2 YNFKEQ. This CDR3 has 14 residues. V was shortened by 5 bases and J by 10 bases, with 18 bases between the two germline ends. Written as DNA, the CDR3 is TGTGCCAGCAGCACCACGGGGCTCGGGGAAGAGCAGTTCTTC. It encodes CASSTTGLGEEQFF.

V usage is TRBV27 and J usage is TRBJ2-1; D is unclear. Trimming pared 4 bases from V and 0 bases from J, leaving 7 bases between. This CDR3 has 14 amino acids. Germline V gene data show CDR1 as MNHEY and CDR2 as SMNVEV (reference sequence). CDR3 amino acids: CASSSLLSYNEQFF. CDR3 bases: TGTGCCAGCAGTTCATTACTCTCCTACAATGAGCAGTTCTTC.

CDR3 residues: CASSQNTWVSTDTQYF. The DNA for the CDR3 is TGCGCCAGCAGCCAAAATACCTGGGTAAGCACAGATACGCAGTATTTT. The V call is TRBV4-1, the J call TRBJ2-3, with no clear D. Trimming cost V 2 bases and J 0 bases, with 12 bases left between them. In germline, CDR1 is MGHRA, CDR2 YSYEKL. There are 16 residues in the CDR3.

There are a few counts of this clone. The genes are TRBV24-1 and TRBJ1-5, with D possibly being TRBD1 (6 bases). Germline CDR1 KGHDR, CDR2 SFDVKD. The CDR3 extends over 14 amino acids. The germline V and J ends were trimmed by 3 bases and 3 bases, with 8 bases remaining between them. The CDR3 region is CATSDPGDNQPQHF. The CDR3 DNA follows: TGTGCCACCAGTGATCCAGGGGACAATCAGCCCCAGCATTTT.

The chain couples TRBV5-6 to TRBJ2-1; tentative D call: TRBD2 (5 bases). V was pared by 4 bases and J by 8 bases, with 19 bases between. Germline CDR1 and CDR2: SGHDT and YYEEEE. CDR3 length equals 15 residues. DNA of the CDR3: TGTGCCAGCAGCGTACGCCCCCCCGGGATATATGAGCAGTTCTTC. Residues: CASSVRPPGIYEQFF.

This chain joins TRBV6-5 and TRBJ2-7; 11 positions match TRBD2. Per germline, CDR1 MNHEY and CDR2 SVGAGI. The CDR3 runs to 15 residues. The V segment lost 5 bases and the J segment 4 bases; nucleotides outside the gene matches: 7. The CDR3 sequence: CASSLTGLAVYEQYF. CDR3 nucleotide sequence: TGTGCCAGCAGTCTCACGGGACTAGCGGTGTACGAGCAGTACTTC.

The chain uses TRBV15 and TRBJ2-7, with D perhaps matching TRBD1 (5 bases). Germline loops: CDR1 LNHNV, CDR2 YYDKDF (reference sequence). The CDR3 consists of 15 residues. V shed 3 bases and J shed 0 bases, with 12 bases lying between them. The CDR3 DNA reads as TGTGCCACCAGCAGCCAGGACATCTCCTCCTACGAGCAGTACTTC. Translated, it gives CATSSQDISSYEQYF.